Each of the 25 T cell receptor beta chains below was sequenced from the same sample in a study of graft-versus-host responses after intestinal transplantation. Clones were sequenced by immunoSEQ multiplex PCR, and TCRdb holds only the in-frame ones, with some missing. The sample has under 15,000 clones, 83% seen once; the top ten hold approximately 55%. Material: PBMCs, obtained approximately 120 days after transplant. All receptors come from a human patient who received an intestinal transplant, so some T cells may come from the graft donor.

The chain is built from TRBV5-1 and TRBJ2-5; D ambiguous. V lost 0 bases to trimming and J lost 1 base, with 7 bases between them. Germline CDR1 and CDR2: SGHRS and YFSETQ. The CDR3 runs 14 residues. The CDR3 is CASSLEPAQETQYF. The CDR3 DNA follows: TGCGCCAGCAGCTTGGAGCCAGCCCAAGAGACCCAGTACTTC.

The rearrangement joins TRBV11-2 to TRBJ2-7; D is perhaps TRBD2 (5 bases). This CDR3 region has 19 residues. V lost 0 bases and J 3 bases, leaving 24 bases between the germline ends. Germline values: CDR1 SGHAT, CDR2 FQNNGV. The CDR3 bases are TGTGCCAGCAGCTTAGATCCATATTGGTCGGGGTCCACCGGCTACGAGCAGTACTTC. This codes for CASSLDPYWSGSTGYEQYF.

V and J are TRBV6-1 and TRBJ1-5; 8 positions match TRBD1. CDR1 and CDR2 from the germline V gene are MNHNS and SASEGT. The CDR3 is made up of 15 amino acids. J was trimmed by 6 bases and V by 6 bases; bases with no gene match: 10. The CDR3 DNA sequence: TGTGCCAGCAGCGATGACAGGGGCGGGCCTCAGCCCCAGCATTTT. As protein: CASSDDRGGPQPQHF.

J is TRBJ2-7 and V is TRBV5-1; D gene ambiguous. Germline CDR1 reads SGHRS; CDR2 reads YFSETQ. The ends were cut back, 0 bases at V and 2 bases at J, with 6 bases in the middle. The CDR3 extends over 13 amino acids. The CDR3 here is CASSLGPTYEQYF. The CDR3, as DNA: TGCGCCAGCAGCTTGGGGCCTACCTACGAGCAGTACTTC.

The gene calls are TRBV9 and TRBJ2-1, with a tentative D call TRBD2 (7 bases). V lost 4 bases and J lost 5, with 28 bases in between. Germline V lookup: CDR1 SGDLS, CDR2 YYNGEE. The CDR3 covers 19 residues. The CDR3 nucleotides read TGTGCCAGCAGCCCCTTCGGGGGAGGGGGGGTTTTTGTAGACAATGAGCAGTTCTTC. Its translation: CASSPFGGGGVFVDNEQFF.

This clone appeared a single time. The chain employs TRBV19 and TRBJ2-5, with 12 positions matching TRBD1. With the DNA end fitting TRBJ2-7 better, the J assignment may be wrong. The CDR3 contains 15 residues. CDR1 LNHDA and CDR2 SQIVND come from the germline V gene (reference sequence). The CDR3 spells CASSMGTGGLYEQYF. The CDR3 coding sequence is TGTGCCAGTAGTATGGGGACAGGGGGCCTCTACGAGCAGTACTTC.

Note on this clone: The same CDR3 arises from other DNA sequences in this sample as well. The chain carries TRBV7-9 and TRBJ1-2; tentatively, D is TRBD1 (6 bases). Trimming pared 5 bases from V and 2 bases from J, leaving 18 bases between. CDR3 length equals 16 residues. Germline V CDR1 and CDR2: SEHNR, FQNEAQ (reference sequence). In DNA, the CDR3 is TGTGCCAGCAGCAGGCACGGGACAACCCTAAACTATGGCTACACCTTC. It is translated as CASSRHGTTLNYGYTF.

The rearrangement joins TRBV19 to TRBJ2-1; 7 bases align to TRBD2. The CDR3 contains 14 residues. Trimming removed 6 bases from V and 3 bases from J; junction bases left unmatched: 5. The germline V gene has CDR1 LNHDA and CDR2 SQIVND (reference sequence). This CDR3 reads CASSWGGYYNEQFF. As DNA, the CDR3 is TGTGCCAGTAGCTGGGGGGGGTACTACAATGAGCAGTTCTTC.

The chain couples TRBV7-9 to TRBJ2-5; D unclear. The end of the DNA fits TRBJ2-7 better, so the J call may be wrong. The CDR3 is 14 amino acids. CDR1 and CDR2 from the germline V gene are SEHNR and FQNEAQ (reference sequence). The DNA of the CDR3 is TGTGCCAGCAGCCCTCCGGCAGTTGGATACGAGCAGTACTTC. It yields the protein CASSPPAVGYEQYF.

This rearrangement joins TRBV5-1 to TRBJ2-3, with 8 bases matching TRBD2. The V and J ends lost 2 bases and 6 bases, in that order; junction bases with no gene match: 8. There are 15 residues in the CDR3. CDR1 is SGHRS, CDR2 YFSETQ, per germline. The CDR3 DNA sequence: TGCGCCAGCAGCTTTCAGGGACTAGAGGTGGATACGCAGTATTTT. Protein product: CASSFQGLEVDTQYF.

The V and J genes are TRBV4-1 and TRBJ2-7, with 9 bases matching TRBD1. There are 16 residues in the CDR3. Germline CDR1 reads MGHRA; CDR2 reads YSYEKL. Losses at the gene ends were 4 bases for V and 2 bases for J; bases not matched to a gene: 9. The CDR3 coding sequence is TGCGCCAGCAGCCCCGGACCGGGACAGGGCGCCTACGAGCAGTACTTC. Protein product: CASSPGPGQGAYEQYF.

The chain is built from TRBV4-1 and TRBJ2-5, with 7 bases matching TRBD1. Germline-derived CDR1 and CDR2 are MGHRA and YSYEKL. This CDR3 has 14 residues. The junction had 0 bases not matched to a gene; V was cut back by 1 base and J by 1 base. CDR3 DNA sequence: TGCGCCAGCAGCCAAGGGACAGGCCAAGAGACCCAGTACTTC. The encoded protein is CASSQGTGQETQYF.

The chain joins TRBV6-4 to TRBJ2-3, with 8 bases identical to TRBD1. The CDR3 loop spans 14 amino acids. The germline CDR1 and CDR2 sequences are MRHNA and SNTAGT. The ends lost 0 bases at V and 4 bases at J; junction bases unmatched: 0. The CDR3 reads CASSDSTGADTQYF. CDR3 DNA: TGTGCCAGCAGTGACTCGACAGGGGCAGATACGCAGTATTTT.

This clone was detected once. The genes are TRBV7-2 and TRBJ2-7; TRBD2 matches at 7 bases. CDR1 is SGHTA, CDR2 FQGNSA, per germline. Trimming took 5 bases from V and 3 from J; bases not matched to a gene: 10. This CDR3 contains 15 residues. For the CDR3, the DNA is TGTGCCAGCAGCGCCTCCGGGAGGCGGCTCTACGAGCAGTACTTC. Residues: CASSASGRRLYEQYF.

Regarding this clone: One junction end does not reproduce the germline sequence, and a read error may be involved. This chain links TRBV9 with TRBJ2-1; 7 bases match TRBD2. The germline V gene encodes CDR1 SGDLS and CDR2 YYNGEE. The CDR3 runs to 15 residues. In nucleotides, the CDR3 is TGTGTCAGCAGCGTAGTTCCGGCTAGCGGCAATGAGCAGTTCTTC. Its translation: CVSSVVPASGNEQFF.

The chain recombines TRBV29-1 with TRBJ2-5; 8 bases match TRBD1. The V and J ends lost 3 bases and 4 bases, in that order; junction bases with no gene match: 4. The germline V gene has CDR1 SQVTM and CDR2 ANQGSEA. This CDR3 is built from 13 residues. The CDR3 nucleotides are TGCAGCGTTGAGAAGACAGGGGCAGAGACCCAGTACTTC. As protein: CSVEKTGAETQYF. Full variable domain (rest looked up from reference TRBV29-1 and TRBJ2-5): SAVISQKPSRDICQRGTSLTIQCQVDSQVTMMFWYRQQPGQSLTLIATANQGSEATYESGFVIDKFPISRPNLTFSTLTVSNMSPEDSSIYLCSVEKTGAETQYFGPGTRLLVL.

The gene calls are TRBV5-1 and TRBJ2-4; D may correspond to TRBD1 or TRBD2 (5 bases each). The CDR3 has 14 residues. V was cut by 5 bases and J by 14 bases, with 23 bases left in between. In germline, CDR1 is SGHRS, CDR2 YFSETQ. This CDR3 reads CASSNTTGTGQKYF. The CDR3 DNA reads TGCGCCAGCAGTAACACCACCGGGACCGGTCAGAAGTACTTC.

The chain links TRBV27 to TRBJ2-7; D unresolved. Germline CDR1 MNHEY, CDR2 SMNVEV (reference sequence). The CDR3 is 14 amino acids. Trimming removed 3 bases from V and 0 bases from J, with 9 bases in between. The CDR3 here is CASSLSTASYEQYF. CDR3 sequence (DNA): TGTGCCAGCAGTTTGAGTACAGCCTCCTACGAGCAGTACTTC.

As DNA, the CDR3 is TGTGCCAGCTCACCCGGAGGGACCTACGAGCAGTACTTC. Residues: CASSPGGTYEQYF. V is TRBV18 and J is TRBJ2-7, with D perhaps matching TRBD2 (6 bases). The germline gives CDR1 KGHSH, CDR2 LQKENI. The CDR3 extends over 13 amino acids. Trimming left V 3 bases short and J 2 bases short, with 8 bases between.

This clone came up once. The J gene is TRBJ1-3, the V gene TRBV11-2; D uncertain. Trimming took 4 bases from V and 4 from J, leaving 11 bases between them. The CDR3 is 14 residues long. The germline CDR1 and CDR2 sequences are SGHAT and FQNNGV. CDR3 amino acids: CASSSKTWGNTIYF. CDR3 bases: TGTGCCAGCAGCTCGAAAACCTGGGGAAACACCATATATTTT.

Concerning this clone itself: This specimen includes other DNA sequences encoding the same CDR3. The chain uses TRBV23-1 and TRBJ2-7, with no clear D. TRBV23-1 falls under the ORF class, with uncertain function. Between the trimmed V and J ends, which lost 4 bases and 3 bases, there was a span of 16 bases. CDR3 length: 15 residues. As DNA, the CDR3 is TGCGCCAGCAGTCCACCTGAATCAGAGTGCTACGAGCAGTACTTC. Amino acid sequence: CASSPPESECYEQYF.

The chain carries TRBV12-5 and TRBJ1-1; no firm D call. CDR3 size: 14 residues. Germline CDR1 is LGHNT and CDR2 is FRNRAP. The V end was cut by 1 base, the J end by 1 base, with 7 bases between. CDR3 region: CASGLGRGNTEAFF. The DNA of the CDR3 is TGTGCTAGTGGTTTGGGGCGGGGGAACACTGAAGCTTTCTTT.

The CDR3 DNA sequence: TGTGCCTGGAGTCGGACAGGGACTGAAGCTTTCTTT. Translating it yields CAWSRTGTEAFF. The rearrangement links TRBV30 to TRBJ1-1; TRBD1 agrees at 8 bases. The CDR3 loop spans 12 amino acids. Germline trimming cut 2 bases from V and 5 bases from J; bases unmatched to any gene: 1. Germline values: CDR1 GTSNPN, CDR2 SVGIG (reference sequence).

The chain is built from TRBV7-9 and TRBJ2-5; 10 bases line up with TRBD1. This CDR3 is 14 amino acids long. J was trimmed by 5 bases and V by 5 bases; bases with no gene match: 5. Germline V lookup: CDR1 SEHNR, CDR2 FQNEAQ (reference sequence). The DNA for the CDR3 is TGTGCCAGCAGCAGACAGGGGGCGAGGGAGACCCAGTACTTC. Its protein is CASSRQGARETQYF.

The V gene is TRBV28, the J gene TRBJ2-7; maybe TRBD2 (6 bases). Trimming shortened V by 4 bases and J by 6 bases, and 16 bases separated the two germline ends. Germline CDR1 and CDR2: MDHEN and SYDVKM. This CDR3 has 14 amino acids. This chain's CDR3 is CASSSSGTSGEQYF. CDR3 bases: TGTGCCAGCAGTTCCTCGGGGACTTCAGGCGAGCAGTACTTC.